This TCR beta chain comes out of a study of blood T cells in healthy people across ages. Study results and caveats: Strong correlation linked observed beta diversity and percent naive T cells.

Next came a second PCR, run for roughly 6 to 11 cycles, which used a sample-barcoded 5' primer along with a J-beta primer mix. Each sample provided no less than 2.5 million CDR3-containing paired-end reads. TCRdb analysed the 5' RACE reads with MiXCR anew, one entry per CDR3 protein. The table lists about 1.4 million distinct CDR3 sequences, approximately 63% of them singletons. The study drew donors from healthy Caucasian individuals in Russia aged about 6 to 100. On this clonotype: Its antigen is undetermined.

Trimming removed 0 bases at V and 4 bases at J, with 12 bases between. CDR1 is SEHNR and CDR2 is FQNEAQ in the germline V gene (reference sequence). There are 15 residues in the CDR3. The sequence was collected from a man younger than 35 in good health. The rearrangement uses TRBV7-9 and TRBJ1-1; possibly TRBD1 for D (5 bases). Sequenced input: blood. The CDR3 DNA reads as TGTGCCAGCAGCTTAGCGCAGGGTTTGACCACTGAAGCTTTCTTT. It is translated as CASSLAQGLTTEAFF.